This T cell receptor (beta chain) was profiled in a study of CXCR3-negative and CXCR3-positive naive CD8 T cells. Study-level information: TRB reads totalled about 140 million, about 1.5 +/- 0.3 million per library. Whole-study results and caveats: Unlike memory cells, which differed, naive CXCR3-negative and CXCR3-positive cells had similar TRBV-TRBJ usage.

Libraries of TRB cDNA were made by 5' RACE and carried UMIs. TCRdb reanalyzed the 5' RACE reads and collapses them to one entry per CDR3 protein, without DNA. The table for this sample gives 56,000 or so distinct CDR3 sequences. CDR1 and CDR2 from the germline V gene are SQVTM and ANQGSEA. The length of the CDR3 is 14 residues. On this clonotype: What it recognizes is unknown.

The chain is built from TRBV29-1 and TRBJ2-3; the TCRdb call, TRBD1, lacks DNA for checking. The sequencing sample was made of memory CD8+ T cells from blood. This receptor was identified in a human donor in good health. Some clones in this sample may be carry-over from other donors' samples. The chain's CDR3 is CSVGGGDLTDTQYF.